The 24 T cell receptor beta chains below all came from one sample that was sequenced in a study of early T cells in non-severe SARS-CoV-2 infection. TCRdb re-analysed the 5' RACE reads in MiXCR, keeping a single row per CDR3 protein. The sample lists 50,000 or so distinct CDR3 sequences, around 14% occurring once. The sequences come from whole blood, collected at baseline. Source of these receptors: an adult who was a healthcare worker with PCR-confirmed SARS-CoV-2 infection or an uninfected control (not recorded which).

The V and J genes are TRBV7-8 and TRBJ1-1, with no clear D. This CDR3 contains 16 residues. The V end lost 5 bases, the J end lost 2 bases, and 18 bases lay between the germline ends. CDR1 and CDR2 (germline): SGHVS, FQNEAQ. DNA for the CDR3: TGTGCCAGCAGCCCCTCGGGTCTAAACCTTAACACTGAAGCTTTCTTT. Amino acid sequence: CASSPSGLNLNTEAFF.

In this sample, this clonotype turned up many times. This rearrangement joins TRBV6-1 to TRBJ2-1; weak D call: TRBD2 (6 bases). The CDR3 length is 14 residues. Germline CDR1 is MNHNS and CDR2 is SASEGT. Trimming took off 6 bases at V and 9 bases at J, with 18 bases between the two ends. This CDR3 is CASRDSGSSGEQFF. CDR3 bases: TGTGCCAGCAGGGATAGCGGATCCTCCGGTGAGCAGTTCTTC.

This clonotype was observed a few times. The J gene is TRBJ2-7, the V gene TRBV9; no clear D. From germline, CDR1 is SGDLS and CDR2 YYNGEE. The V end lost 3 bases, the J end lost 3 bases, and 7 bases lay between the germline ends. The CDR3 runs to 12 residues. Written as DNA, the CDR3 is TGTGCCAGCAGCGCTACCCTCTACGAGCAGTACTTC. Encoded protein: CASSATLYEQYF.

This clonotype was observed many times. The rearrangement links TRBV7-9 to TRBJ2-5; D is perhaps TRBD1 (6 bases). This CDR3 spans 14 amino acids. With 1 base removed from V and 3 bases from J, the gap between germline ends came to 9 bases. Germline loops: CDR1 SEHNR, CDR2 FQNEAQ (reference sequence). This chain's CDR3 is CASSLGTDEETQYF. The CDR3 DNA reads as TGTGCCAGCAGCTTAGGGACAGACGAAGAGACCCAGTACTTC.

This chain joins TRBV27 and TRBJ1-2; 8 positions agree with TRBD1. CDR1 MNHEY and CDR2 SMNVEV come from the germline V gene (reference sequence). The CDR3 loop spans 14 amino acids. V lost 5 bases to trimming and J lost 0 bases; unmatched junction nucleotides: 2. CDR3 protein: CASSLTGANYGYTF. The CDR3 region has the DNA TGTGCCAGCAGTCTGACAGGGGCTAACTATGGCTACACCTTC.

In its sample, this clonotype was seen a few times. The V gene is TRBV28, the J gene TRBJ2-7, with D possibly being TRBD2 (6 bases). V was pared by 6 bases and J by 1 base, with 25 bases between. Germline V CDR1 and CDR2: MDHEN, SYDVKM. The CDR3 spans 18 residues. The CDR3 region is CASSDPAGGPGTSYEQYF. The CDR3, as DNA: TGTGCCAGCAGCGATCCCGCCGGGGGACCAGGGACGTCCTACGAGCAGTACTTC.

This clonotype appeared a few times. This chain uses TRBV20-1 with TRBJ2-4, with TRBD1 identical over 7 bases. V trimming: 6 bases; J trimming: 6 bases; junction bases outside the gene matches: 11. This CDR3 has 14 residues. CDR1 and CDR2 from the germline V gene are DFQATT and SNEGSKA (reference sequence). The CDR3 loop is CSAPVTGERNIQYF. The CDR3 nucleotides are TGCAGTGCCCCCGTTACAGGGGAGCGAAACATTCAGTACTTC.

V usage is TRBV11-2 and J usage is TRBJ2-2, with D possibly matching TRBD1 (6 bases). There are 17 residues in the CDR3. Looked up from germline, CDR1 is SGHAT and CDR2 is FQNNGV. V lost 5 bases to trimming and J lost 0 bases, with 16 bases between them. The CDR3 here is CASSLPPGTTNTGELFF. The CDR3 DNA sequence: TGTGCCAGCAGCCTGCCACCCGGGACAACGAACACCGGGGAGCTGTTTTTT.

The chain recombines TRBV5-1 with TRBJ2-7, with D hard to call. Trimming shortened V by 7 bases and J by 1 base, and 18 bases separated the two germline ends. The CDR3 loop spans 15 amino acids. The germline CDR1 and CDR2 sequences are SGHRS and YFSETQ. CDR3 region: CASASMSQPSYEQYF. The CDR3, as DNA: TGCGCCAGCGCCTCTATGAGTCAGCCATCCTACGAGCAGTACTTC.

This clonotype was seen at least ten times. The rearrangement joins TRBV5-4 to TRBJ2-3, with D perhaps matching TRBD2 (7 bases). The V and J ends lost 2 bases and 2 bases respectively, with 15 bases between them. Germline loops: CDR1 SGHNT, CDR2 YYREEE (reference sequence). This CDR3 has 16 residues. The CDR3 DNA reads as TGTGCCAGCAGCTTAGGGGCGGGGGCGTCCACAGATACGCAGTATTTT. Protein product: CASSLGAGASTDTQYF.

This clonotype has just a few counts. The chain carries TRBV4-2 and TRBJ2-1; 7 bases line up with TRBD1. From germline, CDR1 is LGHNA and CDR2 YNFKEQ. The CDR3 loop spans 13 amino acids. V shed 4 bases, J shed 4 bases, and the junction held 1 base outside the gene matches. Here the CDR3 DNA reads TGTGCCAGCAGCCGGGACAGATACAATGAGCAGTTCTTC. This codes for CASSRDRYNEQFF.

This clonotype has just a few counts. The chain couples TRBV10-2 to TRBJ1-1, with a tentative D call TRBD1 (5 bases). The CDR3 loop spans 13 amino acids. The germline V gene encodes CDR1 WSHSY and CDR2 SAAADI. The V and J ends lost 7 bases and 8 bases respectively, with 17 bases between them. The DNA of the CDR3 is TGCGCCAGCAATGCCCCGGGGACGCGAGAAGCTTTCTTT. Protein product: CASNAPGTREAFF.

This clonotype was seen a single time. The chain carries TRBV9 and TRBJ2-1; TRBD2 matches 11 bases. Germline trimming cut 3 bases from V and 4 bases from J; bases unmatched to any gene: 9. The germline V gene has CDR1 SGDLS and CDR2 YYNGEE. This CDR3 region has 17 residues. The CDR3, as DNA: TGTGCCAGCAGCGCCAGAACCCTAGCGGGGGGTTACAATGAGCAGTTCTTC. Its translation is CASSARTLAGGYNEQFF.

There are a few counts of this clonotype. The rearrangement joins TRBV12-3 or TRBV12-4 to TRBJ2-1; the match to TRBD2 covers 13 bases. Trimming cost V 4 bases and J 14 bases; bases outside gene matches: 11. This CDR3 is built from 15 residues. CDR3 coding DNA: TGTGCCAGCAGTTCCTACTGGACTAGCGGGGGAGGAGAGTTCTTC. This encodes CASSSYWTSGGGEFF.

This sequence joins TRBV10-3 and TRBJ1-1; D is undetermined. The CDR3 contains 14 residues. The ends were cut back, 4 bases at V and 0 bases at J, with 9 bases in the middle. CDR1 and CDR2 from the germline V gene are ENHRY and SYGVKD. As DNA, the CDR3 is TGTGCCATCAGTGGCGACACCATGAACACTGAAGCTTTCTTT. Translation gives CAISGDTMNTEAFF.

This clonotype has a handful of counts. The chain joins TRBV7-6 to TRBJ2-7; no definite D call. Germline CDR1 SGHVS, CDR2 FNYEAQ. The CDR3 is 15 amino acids. Trimming removed 1 base from V and 0 bases from J, with 10 bases in between. The CDR3 bases are TGTGCCAGCAGCTTAGGGCAGGTCCTCTCCTACGAGCAGTACTTC. Amino acid sequence: CASSLGQVLSYEQYF.

The CDR3 coding sequence is TGCGCCAGCAGCCAAGAGAAACCGGGACTAGCGGGAGTTTTCTACAATGAGCAGTTCTTC. As protein: CASSQEKPGLAGVFYNEQFF. The J gene is TRBJ2-1, the V gene TRBV4-1; 14 bases are shared with TRBD2. The CDR3 consists of 20 residues. Germline-derived CDR1 and CDR2 are MGHRA and YSYEKL. V gave up 0 bases and J gave up 3 bases; unmatched junction bases: 10.

This clonotype occurred many times. CDR3 residues: CATSRDYATYNEQFF. CDR3 nucleotides: TGTGCCACCAGCAGAGATTATGCTACATACAATGAGCAGTTCTTC. The chain recombines TRBV15 with TRBJ2-1; no definite D call. V shed 0 bases and J shed 4 bases, with 10 bases lying between them. From germline, CDR1 is LNHNV and CDR2 YYDKDF (reference sequence). This CDR3 comprises 15 residues.

This clonotype was detected only a few times. The chain has TRBV6-5 and TRBJ1-1; D is perhaps TRBD1 (5 bases). The V gene's germline CDR1 is MNHEY and CDR2 SVGAGI. The CDR3 extends over 14 amino acids. The ends were cut back, 2 bases at V and 0 bases at J, with 7 bases in the middle. CDR3 DNA sequence: TGTGCCAGCAGTTACGGGACGATGAACACTGAAGCTTTCTTT. It yields the protein CASSYGTMNTEAFF.

A few counts support this clonotype. The gene calls are TRBV5-4 and TRBJ2-1, with D unresolved. Germline V CDR1 and CDR2: SGHNT, YYREEE (reference sequence). The CDR3 is 15 residues long. Trimming removed 6 bases at V and 5 bases at J, with 18 bases between. In nucleotides, the CDR3 is TGTGCCAGCAACCTAGGGAATCGAGGCGACAATGAGCAGTTCTTC. As protein: CASNLGNRGDNEQFF.

This rearrangement joins TRBV7-9 to TRBJ1-2, with D hard to call. Germline CDR1 is SEHNR and CDR2 is FQNEAQ (reference sequence). This CDR3 region has 16 residues. V gave up 6 bases and J gave up 1 base, with 18 bases separating them. The CDR3 here is CASSPPQSGFNYGYTF. The CDR3 nucleotides read TGTGCCAGCAGTCCGCCCCAGTCCGGTTTTAACTATGGCTACACCTTC.

The DNA for the CDR3 is TGTGCCAGCAGTCTCGACAGGGTACTCCACTTT. Protein: CASSLDRVLHF. The rearrangement uses TRBV7-6 and TRBJ1-6; 7 positions match TRBD1. V gave up 6 bases and J gave up 16 bases; unmatched junction bases: 6. CDR1 SGHVS and CDR2 FNYEAQ come from the germline V gene. The length of the CDR3 is 11 residues.

This clonotype has more than one count but fewer than ten. The gene calls are TRBV5-1 and TRBJ1-6; TRBD1 matches 7 bases. Germline V gene lookup returns CDR1 SGHRS and CDR2 YFSETQ. This CDR3 is built from 15 residues. The J segment lost 7 bases and the V segment lost 5 bases, leaving 9 bases of the junction unmatched. The CDR3 loop reads CASSRTGLDNSPLHF. The CDR3 bases are TGCGCCAGCAGTAGGACAGGCCTGGACAATTCACCCCTCCACTTT.

As concerns this clonotype: A much larger clone differs from this one at a single base, so this may be a read error. This rearrangement joins TRBV4-1 to TRBJ2-3, with 8 positions matching TRBD1. The length of the CDR3 is 15 residues. V trimming: 4 bases; J trimming: 5 bases; junction bases outside the gene matches: 8. CDR1 MGHRA and CDR2 YSYEKL come from the germline V gene. CDR3 loop: CASSPSRGPVDTQYF. DNA for the CDR3: TGCGCCAGCAGCCCATCCAGGGGGCCGGTAGATACGCAGTATTTT.